This T cell receptor beta chain appears in the sequencing data of a study of T cell responses to AZD1222 COVID-19 vaccine. As for the study in general: Second-dose recipients at about 4 or about 12 weeks were treated as one pooled group.

TCRdb keeps only in-frame clones here, not all; method: immunoSEQ multiplex PCR. The sample contains fewer than 85,000 clones, approximately 92% of which appear only once. CDR1 and CDR2 (germline): SGDLS, YYNGEE. V shed 4 bases and J shed 5 bases, with 18 bases lying between them. There are 16 residues in the CDR3. Sequenced material: peripheral blood, taken on day 0 of AZD1222 vaccination. The rearrangement uses TRBV9 and TRBJ2-2; tentatively, D is TRBD2 (7 bases). The TCR sequence derives from an adult in good health. CDR3: CASSQPGGAGTGELFF. CDR3 sequence (DNA): TGTGCCAGCAGCCAACCGGGGGGCGCGGGGACCGGGGAGCTGTTTTTT.